A single sample is the source of the 14 T cell receptor beta chains below, sequenced in a study of CD8 T cells in ankylosing spondylitis. Study-level results: What appeared characteristic of ankylosing spondylitis blood was a TCR beta motif of 7 or 8 highly homologous variants.

TCRdb re-called the 5' RACE reads with MiXCR, one entry per CDR3 protein. The sample includes 500,000 to 650,000 distinct CDR3 sequences, 5.3% seen only once; the top ten take around 3.6%. No antigen is known for these receptors. The specimen sequenced was blood, either unsorted or a sorted T cell fraction (not recorded which). The receptors were sampled from a male donor with ankylosing spondylitis.

This clonotype was picked up a small number of times. The CDR3 coding sequence is TGCAGCGTTGAAGAAGGGTACAATGAGCAGTTCTTC. Protein: CSVEEGYNEQFF. The J gene is TRBJ2-1, the V gene TRBV29-1; D unclear. This CDR3 region has 12 residues. CDR1 SQVTM and CDR2 ANQGSEA come from the germline V gene. V gave up 0 bases and J gave up 4 bases, with 4 bases separating them.

This clonotype was seen many times. The rearrangement links TRBV20-1 to TRBJ2-2; D perhaps matches TRBD1 (6 bases). CDR1 is DFQATT, CDR2 SNEGSKA, per germline (reference sequence). Deletions cut 0 bases from V and 2 bases from J, with 7 bases between. The CDR3 runs 14 residues. The CDR3 DNA reads TGCAGTGCTAGAGAGACAGGAAACACCGGGGAGCTGTTTTTT. Amino acid sequence: CSARETGNTGELFF.

This clonotype has ten or more counts. The chain is built from TRBV15 and TRBJ2-3; 13 bases are shared with TRBD2. CDR1 is LNHNV and CDR2 is YYDKDF in the germline V gene (reference sequence). The CDR3 extends over 18 amino acids. The V gene end was trimmed by 0 bases and the J gene end by 5 bases; junction bases not matched to a gene: 8. CDR3 sequence reads: CATSRDRTSGSGVDTQYF. DNA of the CDR3: TGTGCCACCAGCAGAGATCGGACTAGCGGGAGCGGTGTAGATACGCAGTATTTT.

This clonotype was found many times. The chain has TRBV10-3 and TRBJ2-7; 9 positions agree with TRBD2. Per the germline V gene, CDR1 is ENHRY and CDR2 is SYGVKD. This CDR3 is 15 amino acids long. Trimming removed 4 bases from V and 4 bases from J; junction bases left unmatched: 8. The CDR3 sequence is CAISGLAGEEYEQYF. CDR3 nucleotides: TGTGCCATCAGTGGTTTAGCGGGAGAAGAGTACGAGCAGTACTTC.

This clonotype was counted once. A much bigger clone sits one base away, suggesting this may be a read error. The chain recombines TRBV7-6 with TRBJ2-5; D is undetermined. Germline CDR1 reads SGHVS; CDR2 reads FNYEAQ. CDR3 length: 13 amino acids. The CDR3, as DNA: TGTACCAGCAGCCAAATTGCGGTCGAGACCCAGTACTTC. Its translation is CTSSQIAVETQYF.

This clonotype was seen more than once but under ten times. The chain links TRBV7-3 to TRBJ1-1; D unresolved. This CDR3 contains 16 residues. Trimming left V 1 base short and J 7 bases short, with 19 bases between. Germline V gene lookup returns CDR1 SGHTA and CDR2 FQGTGA. In DNA, the CDR3 is TGTGCCAGCAGCTTAAGATATACCCGTGTGACGTATGAAGCTTTCTTT. Translation: CASSLRYTRVTYEAFF.

This clonotype was seen at least ten times. The chain couples TRBV5-1 to TRBJ2-7; 9 nucleotides agree with TRBD1. The junction had 9 bases not matched to a gene; V was cut back by 4 bases and J by 1 base. The CDR3 runs to 16 residues. Germline values: CDR1 SGHRS, CDR2 YFSETQ. The DNA for the CDR3 is TGCGCCAGCAGCCCCACCCTCGGACAGGGGTCCTACGAGCAGTACTTC. Amino acids: CASSPTLGQGSYEQYF.

The sample holds many counts of this clonotype. The chain uses TRBV6-2 or TRBV6-3 and TRBJ1-5, with unresolved D. The length of the CDR3 is 15 residues. Trimming pared 6 bases from V and 0 bases from J, leaving 12 bases between. In germline, CDR1 is MNHEY, CDR2 SVGEGT. The CDR3 spells CASSLEQYSNQPQHF. CDR3 DNA: TGTGCCAGCAGCCTCGAACAGTATAGCAATCAGCCCCAGCATTTT.

The sample holds a few counts of this clonotype. The chain joins TRBV20-1 to TRBJ1-1, with TRBD1 matching over 10 bases. Losses at the gene ends were 4 bases for V and 5 bases for J; bases not matched to a gene: 1. In germline, CDR1 is DFQATT, CDR2 SNEGSKA (reference sequence). The CDR3 consists of 12 residues. CDR3 in DNA: TGCAGTGCTACGGGACAGGGGACTGAAGCTTTCTTT. The encoded protein is CSATGQGTEAFF.

This sequence joins TRBV5-1 and TRBJ2-5; TRBD1 might be the D (6 bases). This CDR3 spans 15 amino acids. Germline CDR1 and CDR2: SGHRS and YFSETQ. The V end was cut by 3 bases, the J end by 5 bases, with 17 bases between. CDR3: CASSSLVPGEETQYF. The CDR3 nucleotides are TGCGCCAGCAGCTCCCTGGTTCCAGGGGAGGAGACCCAGTACTTC. The whole variable domain, remainder taken from reference TRBV5-1 and TRBJ2-5, is KAGVTQTPRYLIKTRGQQVTLSCSPISGHRSVSWYQQTPGQGLQFLFEYFSETQRNKGNFPGRFSGRQFSNSRSEMNVSTLELGDSALYLCASSSLVPGEETQYFGPGTRLLVL.

The chain combines TRBV11-2 with TRBJ2-7, with TRBD2 matching over 7 bases. Germline V lookup: CDR1 SGHAT, CDR2 FQNNGV. V lost 3 bases to trimming and J lost 7 bases; unmatched junction nucleotides: 6. The CDR3 runs 13 residues. CDR3 in amino acids: CASSLGGAGEQYF. In nucleotides, the CDR3 is TGTGCCAGCAGCTTGGGAGGGGCGGGGGAGCAGTACTTC.

This clonotype was counted many times. This chain joins TRBV10-3 and TRBJ2-3; D might be TRBD2 (6 bases). CDR1 is ENHRY and CDR2 is SYGVKD in the germline V gene. CDR3 length equals 16 residues. Trimming pared 5 bases from V and 2 bases from J, leaving 17 bases between. The CDR3 sequence is CAISPIAEISTDTQYF. CDR3 DNA: TGTGCCATCAGTCCGATAGCGGAAATCTCCACAGATACGCAGTATTTT.

This clonotype was seen ten or more times. This chain connects TRBV7-2 to TRBJ1-6, with TRBD1 as a possible D gene (6 bases). The V end lost 5 bases, the J end lost 7 bases, and 18 bases lay between the germline ends. The CDR3 contains 16 residues. The germline CDR1 and CDR2 sequences are SGHTA and FQGNSA. CDR3 residues: CASSLLWGAGNSPLHF. The CDR3 nucleotides read TGTGCCAGCAGCCTGCTCTGGGGGGCAGGGAATTCACCCCTCCACTTT.

The sample holds many counts of this clonotype. The chain couples TRBV9 to TRBJ2-7; D might be TRBD1 (6 bases). The CDR3 covers 14 residues. Germline V lookup: CDR1 SGDLS, CDR2 YYNGEE. The V end was cut by 0 bases, the J end by 3 bases, with 10 bases between. CDR3 bases: TGTGCCAGCAGCGTAGGGGGGACAAACTACGAGCAGTACTTC. This encodes CASSVGGTNYEQYF.